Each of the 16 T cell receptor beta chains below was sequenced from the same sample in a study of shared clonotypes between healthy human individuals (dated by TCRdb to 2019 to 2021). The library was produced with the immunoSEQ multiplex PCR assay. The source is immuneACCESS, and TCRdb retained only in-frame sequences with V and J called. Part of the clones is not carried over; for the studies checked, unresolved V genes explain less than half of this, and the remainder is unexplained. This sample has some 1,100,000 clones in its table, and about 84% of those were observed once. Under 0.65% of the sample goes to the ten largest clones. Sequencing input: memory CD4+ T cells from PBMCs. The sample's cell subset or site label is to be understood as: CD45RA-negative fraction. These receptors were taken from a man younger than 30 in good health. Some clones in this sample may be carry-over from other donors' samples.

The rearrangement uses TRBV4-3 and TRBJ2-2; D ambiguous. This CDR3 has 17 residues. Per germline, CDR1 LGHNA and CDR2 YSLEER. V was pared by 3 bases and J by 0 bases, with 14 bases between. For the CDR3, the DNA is TGCGCCAGCAGCCAGGCACCTAGAAAAACGAACACCGGGGAGCTGTTTTTT. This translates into CASSQAPRKTNTGELFF.

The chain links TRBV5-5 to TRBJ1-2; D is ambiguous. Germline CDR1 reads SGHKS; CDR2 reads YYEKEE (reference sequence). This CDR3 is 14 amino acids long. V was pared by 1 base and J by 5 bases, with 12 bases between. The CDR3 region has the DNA TGTGCCAGCAGCTTGACTTCGGGAACTTATGGCTACACCTTC. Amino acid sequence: CASSLTSGTYGYTF.

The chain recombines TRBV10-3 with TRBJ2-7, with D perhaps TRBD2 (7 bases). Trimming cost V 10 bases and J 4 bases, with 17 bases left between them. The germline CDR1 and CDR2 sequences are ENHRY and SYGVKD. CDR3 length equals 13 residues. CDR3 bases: TGTGCCACCGGCGGAGGGGGGGAATACGAGCAGTACTTC. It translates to CATGGGGEYEQYF.

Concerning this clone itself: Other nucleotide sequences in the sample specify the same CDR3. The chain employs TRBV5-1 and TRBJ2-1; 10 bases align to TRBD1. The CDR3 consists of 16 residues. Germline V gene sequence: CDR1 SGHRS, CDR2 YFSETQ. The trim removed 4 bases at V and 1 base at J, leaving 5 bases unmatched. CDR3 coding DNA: TGCGCCAGCAGCGACCCGGGACAGGGGTCCTACAATGAGCAGTTCTTC. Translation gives CASSDPGQGSYNEQFF.

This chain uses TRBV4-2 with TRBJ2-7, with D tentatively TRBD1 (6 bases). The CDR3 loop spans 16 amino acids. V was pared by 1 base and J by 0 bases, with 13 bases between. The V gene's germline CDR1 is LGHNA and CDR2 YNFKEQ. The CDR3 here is CASSQGTGQRSYEQYF. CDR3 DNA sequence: TGTGCCAGCAGCCAAGGCACGGGACAACGCTCCTACGAGCAGTACTTC.

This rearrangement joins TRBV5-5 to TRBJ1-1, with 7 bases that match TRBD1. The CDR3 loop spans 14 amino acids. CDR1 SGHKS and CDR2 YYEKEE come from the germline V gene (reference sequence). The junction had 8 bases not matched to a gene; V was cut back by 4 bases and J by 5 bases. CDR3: CASSLDRVRTEAFF. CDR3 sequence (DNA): TGTGCCAGCAGCCTAGACAGGGTTAGGACTGAAGCTTTCTTT.

This CDR3 is CASLEGQGSNQPQHF. As DNA, the CDR3 is TGTGCCAGCTTGGAAGGGCAGGGAAGCAATCAGCCCCAGCATTTT. The chain has TRBV6-6 and TRBJ1-5; D possibly corresponds to TRBD1 (5 bases). The CDR3 length is 15 residues. The V and J ends lost 8 bases and 1 base respectively, with 15 bases between them. Germline values: CDR1 MNHNY, CDR2 SVGAGI (reference sequence).

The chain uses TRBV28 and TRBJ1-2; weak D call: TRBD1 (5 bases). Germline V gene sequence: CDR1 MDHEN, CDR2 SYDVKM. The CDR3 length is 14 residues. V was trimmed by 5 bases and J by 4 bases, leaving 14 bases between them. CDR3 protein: CASSRRGTFYGYTF. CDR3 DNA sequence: TGTGCCAGCAGTAGGCGGGGGACCTTCTATGGCTACACCTTC.

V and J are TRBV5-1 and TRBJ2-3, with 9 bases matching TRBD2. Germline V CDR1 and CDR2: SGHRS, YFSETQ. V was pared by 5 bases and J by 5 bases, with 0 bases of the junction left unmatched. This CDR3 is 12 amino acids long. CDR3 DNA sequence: TGCGCCAGCAGACTAGCGGGAGATACGCAGTATTTT. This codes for CASRLAGDTQYF.

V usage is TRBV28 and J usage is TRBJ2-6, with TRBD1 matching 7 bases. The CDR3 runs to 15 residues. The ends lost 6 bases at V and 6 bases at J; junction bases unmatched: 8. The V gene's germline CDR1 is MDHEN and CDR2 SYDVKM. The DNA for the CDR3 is TGTGCCAGCAGGAAGACAGGGAATATGGCCAACGTCCTGACTTTC. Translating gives CASRKTGNMANVLTF.

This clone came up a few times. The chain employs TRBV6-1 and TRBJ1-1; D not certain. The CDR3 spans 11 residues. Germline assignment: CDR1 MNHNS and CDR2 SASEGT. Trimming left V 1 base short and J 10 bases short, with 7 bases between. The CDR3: CASSEVVGAFF. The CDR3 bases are TGTGCCAGCAGTGAAGTGGTGGGAGCTTTCTTT.

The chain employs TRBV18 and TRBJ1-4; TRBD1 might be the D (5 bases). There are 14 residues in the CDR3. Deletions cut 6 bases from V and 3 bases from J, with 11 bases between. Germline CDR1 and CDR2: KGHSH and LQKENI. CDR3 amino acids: CASSPSGPNEKLFF. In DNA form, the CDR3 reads TGTGCCAGCTCCCCCTCGGGGCCTAATGAAAAACTGTTTTTT. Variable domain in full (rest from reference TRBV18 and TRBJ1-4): NAGVMQNPRHLVRRRGQEARLRCSPMKGHSHVYWYRQLPEEGLKFMVYLQKENIIDESGMPKERFSAEFPKEGPSILRIQQVVRGDSAAYFCASSPSGPNEKLFFGSGTQLSVL.

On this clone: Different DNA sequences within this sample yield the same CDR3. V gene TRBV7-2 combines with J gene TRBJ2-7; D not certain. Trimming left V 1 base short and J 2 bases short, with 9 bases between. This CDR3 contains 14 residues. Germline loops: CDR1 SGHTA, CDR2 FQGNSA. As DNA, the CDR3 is TGTGCCAGCAGCTTAGTTCGAGCAACCTACGAGCAGTACTTC. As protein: CASSLVRATYEQYF.

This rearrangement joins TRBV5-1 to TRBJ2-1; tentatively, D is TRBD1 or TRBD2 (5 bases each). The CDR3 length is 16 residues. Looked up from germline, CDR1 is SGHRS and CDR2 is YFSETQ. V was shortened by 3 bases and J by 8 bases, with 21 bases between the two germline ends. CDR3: CASSSGTTRTVDEQFF. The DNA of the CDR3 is TGCGCCAGCAGCTCCGGGACCACCCGTACCGTCGATGAGCAGTTCTTC.

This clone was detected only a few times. The chain's CDR3 is CASSVGFGELFF. The CDR3 DNA sequence: TGTGCCAGCAGTGTGGGCTTTGGGGAGCTGTTTTTT. This chain links TRBV2 with TRBJ2-2; D gene uncertain. V lost 4 bases and J lost 8, with 8 bases in between. CDR3 size: 12 residues. The germline gives CDR1 SNHLY, CDR2 FYNNEI.

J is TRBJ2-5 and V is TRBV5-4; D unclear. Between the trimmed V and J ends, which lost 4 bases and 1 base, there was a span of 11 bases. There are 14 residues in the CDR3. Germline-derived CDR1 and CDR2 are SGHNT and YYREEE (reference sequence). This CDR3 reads CASSLGLGQETQYF. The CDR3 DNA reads TGTGCCAGCAGCCTGGGCCTGGGCCAAGAGACCCAGTACTTC.